The clone carrying this T cell receptor beta chain has only a few counts. The antigen remains unidentified. This CDR3 spans 15 amino acids. The germline gives CDR1 MNHEY, CDR2 SMNVEV (reference sequence). The V segment lost 7 bases and the J segment 9 bases; nucleotides outside the gene matches: 10. This entry belongs to a study of T cells in narcolepsy. The table came from immunoSEQ multiplex PCR; TCRdb's copy has only in-frame clones and leaves some out. The table records 32,000 or so clones, under 85% of them present only once. Broader study findings: Comparing one patient's CSF and blood CD4+ clonotypes highlighted HCRT- and TRIB2-specific autoreactive clonotypes. Reportedly, autoreactive clonotypes were serially detected in patients' blood but not controls'. Some memory CD4+ repertoires had no autoreactive clone sequences.

Sequencing was carried out using CD45RA- memory CD4+ T cells from PBMCs. This clonotype was sampled from a human donor with narcolepsy. The chain joins TRBV27 to TRBJ1-3, with 12 bases identical to TRBD1. CDR3 in DNA: TGTGCCAGCATGTTAGGGACAGGGGGCTCTGGCACCATATATTTT. Its protein product is CASMLGTGGSGTIYF.